This T cell receptor (beta chain) was captured in a study of blood T cell repertoires in COVID-19. Germline CDR1 is SGHKS and CDR2 is YYEKEE (reference sequence). Germline trimming cut 0 bases from V and 3 bases from J; bases unmatched to any gene: 5. The CDR3 sequence is 16 residues long. Data came from immunoSEQ multiplex PCR; TCRdb stores just in-frame clones and leaves some out. In the table there are fewer than 200,000 clones, 88% of which are singletons. This clone was seen a few times. Material: peripheral blood. The V call is TRBV5-5, the J call TRBJ1-3; 8 nucleotides align to TRBD1. The source of this sequence is a man in his forties with active or convalescent COVID-19. The CDR3 nucleotides read TGTGCCAGCAGCTTGGTCGCCAGGGGGCTTGGAAACACCATATATTTT. It encodes CASSLVARGLGNTIYF.